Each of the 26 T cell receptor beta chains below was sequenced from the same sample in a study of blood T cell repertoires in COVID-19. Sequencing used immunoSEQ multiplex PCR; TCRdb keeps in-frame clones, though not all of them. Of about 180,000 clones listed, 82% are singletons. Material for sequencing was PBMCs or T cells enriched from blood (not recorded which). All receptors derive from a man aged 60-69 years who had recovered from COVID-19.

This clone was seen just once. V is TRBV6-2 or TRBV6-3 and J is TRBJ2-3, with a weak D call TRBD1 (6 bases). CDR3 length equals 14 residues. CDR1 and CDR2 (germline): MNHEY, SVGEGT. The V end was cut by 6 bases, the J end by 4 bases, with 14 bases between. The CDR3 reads CASSSGHPADTQYF. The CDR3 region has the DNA TGTGCCAGCAGCTCGGGACATCCCGCAGATACGCAGTATTTT.

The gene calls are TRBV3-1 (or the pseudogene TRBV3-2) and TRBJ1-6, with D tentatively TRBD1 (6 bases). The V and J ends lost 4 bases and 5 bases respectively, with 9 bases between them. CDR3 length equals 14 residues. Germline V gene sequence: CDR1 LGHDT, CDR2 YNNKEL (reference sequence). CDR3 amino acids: CASSPRQDNSPLHF. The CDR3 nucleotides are TGTGCCAGCAGCCCGAGACAGGATAATTCACCCCTCCACTTT.

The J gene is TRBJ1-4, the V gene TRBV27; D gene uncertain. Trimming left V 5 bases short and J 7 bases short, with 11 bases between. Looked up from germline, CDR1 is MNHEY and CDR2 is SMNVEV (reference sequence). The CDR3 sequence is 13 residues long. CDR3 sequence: CASSVLGSEKLFF. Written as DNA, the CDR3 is TGTGCCAGCAGTGTACTGGGGAGTGAAAAACTGTTTTTT.

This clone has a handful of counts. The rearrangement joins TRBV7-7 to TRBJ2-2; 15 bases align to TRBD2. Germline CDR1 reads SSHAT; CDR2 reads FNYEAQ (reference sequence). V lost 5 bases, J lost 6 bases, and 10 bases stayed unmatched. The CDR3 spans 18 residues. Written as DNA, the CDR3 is TGTGCCAGCAGCCCGCGGACTAGCGGGGGGGCCTTTTCCGGGGAGCTGTTTTTT. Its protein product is CASSPRTSGGAFSGELFF.

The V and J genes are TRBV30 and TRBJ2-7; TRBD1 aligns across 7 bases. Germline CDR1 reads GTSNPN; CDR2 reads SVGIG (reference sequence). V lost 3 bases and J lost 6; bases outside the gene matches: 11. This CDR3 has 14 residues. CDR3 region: CAWSSTPDRAEQYF. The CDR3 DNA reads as TGTGCCTGGAGCTCGACCCCTGACAGGGCCGAGCAGTACTTC.

The CDR3 DNA sequence: TGTGCCAGCAGTTCACAGGACACAGATACGCAGTATTTT. This translates into CASSSQDTDTQYF. This rearrangement joins TRBV6-5 to TRBJ2-3; D possibly corresponds to TRBD1 (5 bases). This CDR3 contains 13 residues. Trimming stripped 4 bases from V and 2 bases from J, with 7 bases between. The V gene's germline CDR1 is MNHEY and CDR2 SVGAGI.

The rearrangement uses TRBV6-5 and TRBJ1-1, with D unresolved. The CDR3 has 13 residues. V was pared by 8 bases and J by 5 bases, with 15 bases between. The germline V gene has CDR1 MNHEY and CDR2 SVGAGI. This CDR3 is CASDTRFWTEAFF. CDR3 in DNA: TGTGCCAGCGACACCAGGTTCTGGACTGAAGCTTTCTTT.

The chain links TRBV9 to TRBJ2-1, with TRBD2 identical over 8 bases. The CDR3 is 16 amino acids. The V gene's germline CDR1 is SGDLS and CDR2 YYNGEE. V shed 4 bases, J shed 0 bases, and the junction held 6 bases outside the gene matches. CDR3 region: CASSSLAGPSYNEQFF. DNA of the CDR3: TGTGCCAGCAGCTCATTAGCGGGGCCCTCCTACAATGAGCAGTTCTTC. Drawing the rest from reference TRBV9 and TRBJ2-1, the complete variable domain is DSGVTQTPKHLITATGQRVTLRCSPRSGDLSVYWYQQSLDQGLQFLIQYYNGEERAKGNILERFSAQQFPDLHSELNLSSLELGDSALYFCASSSLAGPSYNEQFFGPGTRLTVL.

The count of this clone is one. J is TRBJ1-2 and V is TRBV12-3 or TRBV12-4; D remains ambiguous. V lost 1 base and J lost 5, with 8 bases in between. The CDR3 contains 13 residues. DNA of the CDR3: TGTGCCAGCAGTTTAGAACAGAATTATGGCTACACCTTC. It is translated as CASSLEQNYGYTF.

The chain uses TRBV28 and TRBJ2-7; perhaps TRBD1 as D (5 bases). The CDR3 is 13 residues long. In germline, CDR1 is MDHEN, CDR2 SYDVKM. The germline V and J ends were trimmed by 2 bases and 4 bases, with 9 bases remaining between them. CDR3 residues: CASSLDSGYEQYF. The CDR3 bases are TGTGCCAGCAGTTTAGACAGTGGTTACGAGCAGTACTTC.

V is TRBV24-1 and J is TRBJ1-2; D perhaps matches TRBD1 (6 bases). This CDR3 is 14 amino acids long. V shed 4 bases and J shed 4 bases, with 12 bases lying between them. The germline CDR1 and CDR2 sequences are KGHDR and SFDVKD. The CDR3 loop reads CATSDPTGLYGYTF. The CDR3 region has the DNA TGTGCCACCAGTGACCCGACAGGCCTCTATGGCTACACCTTC.

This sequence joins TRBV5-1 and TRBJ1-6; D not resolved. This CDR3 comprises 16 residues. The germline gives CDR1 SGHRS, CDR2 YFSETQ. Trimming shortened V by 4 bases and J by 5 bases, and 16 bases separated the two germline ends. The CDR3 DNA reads TGCGCCAGCAGCACCGGTCACGGGGTCAATAATTCACCCCTCCACTTT. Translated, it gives CASSTGHGVNNSPLHF.

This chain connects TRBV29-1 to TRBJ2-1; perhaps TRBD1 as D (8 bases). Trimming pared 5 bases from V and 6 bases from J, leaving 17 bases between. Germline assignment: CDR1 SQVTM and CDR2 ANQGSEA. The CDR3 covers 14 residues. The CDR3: CSVLQGGGSNEQFF. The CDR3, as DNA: TGCAGCGTTCTACAGGGGGGGGGAAGCAATGAGCAGTTCTTC.

CDR3 loop: CASSLETSLEQYF. CDR3 nucleotide sequence: TGTGCCAGCAGCTTAGAAACTTCCCTGGAGCAGTACTTC. The chain has TRBV5-4 and TRBJ2-7; D not certain. Germline CDR1 is SGHNT and CDR2 is YYREEE (reference sequence). This CDR3 contains 13 residues. Trimming took 2 bases from V and 7 from J, leaving 13 bases between them.

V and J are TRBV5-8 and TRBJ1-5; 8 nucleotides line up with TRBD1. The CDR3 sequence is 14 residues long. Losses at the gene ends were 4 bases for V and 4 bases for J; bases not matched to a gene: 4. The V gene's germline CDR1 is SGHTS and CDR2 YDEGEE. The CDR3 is CASSRTGINQPQHF. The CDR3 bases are TGTGCCAGCAGCAGGACAGGGATTAATCAGCCCCAGCATTTT.

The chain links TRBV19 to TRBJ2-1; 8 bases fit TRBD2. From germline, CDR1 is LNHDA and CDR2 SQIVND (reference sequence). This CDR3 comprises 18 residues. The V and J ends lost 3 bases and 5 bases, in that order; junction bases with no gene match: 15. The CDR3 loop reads CASSISARLAGPHNEQFF. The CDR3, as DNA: TGTGCCAGTAGTATTTCGGCTAGGTTAGCGGGACCCCACAATGAGCAGTTCTTC.

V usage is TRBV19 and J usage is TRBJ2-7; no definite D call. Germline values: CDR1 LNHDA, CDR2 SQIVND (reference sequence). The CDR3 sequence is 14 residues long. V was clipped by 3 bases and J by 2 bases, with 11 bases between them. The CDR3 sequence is CASSISGRTYEQYF. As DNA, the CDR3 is TGTGCCAGTAGTATTTCGGGTAGGACCTACGAGCAGTACTTC.

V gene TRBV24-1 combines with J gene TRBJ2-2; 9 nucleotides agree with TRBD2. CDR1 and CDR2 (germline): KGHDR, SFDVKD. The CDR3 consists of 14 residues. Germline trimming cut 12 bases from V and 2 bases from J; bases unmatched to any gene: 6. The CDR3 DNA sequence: TGTGCCGCTAGCGGGACTCCCAACACCGGGGAGCTGTTTTTT. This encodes CAASGTPNTGELFF.

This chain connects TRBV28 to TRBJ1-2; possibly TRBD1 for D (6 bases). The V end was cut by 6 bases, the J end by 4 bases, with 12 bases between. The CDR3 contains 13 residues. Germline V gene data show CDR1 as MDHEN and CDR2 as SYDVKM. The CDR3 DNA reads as TGTGCCAGCAGGCTAACAGGGATCTATGGCTACACCTTC. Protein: CASRLTGIYGYTF.

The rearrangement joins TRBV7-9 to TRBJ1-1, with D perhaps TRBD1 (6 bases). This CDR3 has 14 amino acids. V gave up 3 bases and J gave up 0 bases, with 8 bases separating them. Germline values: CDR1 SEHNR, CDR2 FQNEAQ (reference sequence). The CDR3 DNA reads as TGTGCCAGCAGCTTGGGACATATGAACACTGAAGCTTTCTTT. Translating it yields CASSLGHMNTEAFF.

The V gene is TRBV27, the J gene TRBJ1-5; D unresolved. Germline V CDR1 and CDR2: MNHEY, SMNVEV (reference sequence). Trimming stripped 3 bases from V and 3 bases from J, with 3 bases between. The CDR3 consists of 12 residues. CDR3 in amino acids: CASSFNNQPQHF. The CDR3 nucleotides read TGTGCCAGCAGTTTCAACAATCAGCCCCAGCATTTT.

The CDR3 sequence: CASSLGQGAVSGQPQHF. CDR3 nucleotide sequence: TGTGCCAGCAGTTTAGGGCAGGGGGCGGTCTCAGGTCAGCCCCAGCATTTT. This chain uses TRBV28 with TRBJ1-5; 8 bases map to TRBD1. This CDR3 region has 17 residues. Per the germline V gene, CDR1 is MDHEN and CDR2 is SYDVKM. V dropped 2 bases and J dropped 6; count of bases not matched to a gene: 12.

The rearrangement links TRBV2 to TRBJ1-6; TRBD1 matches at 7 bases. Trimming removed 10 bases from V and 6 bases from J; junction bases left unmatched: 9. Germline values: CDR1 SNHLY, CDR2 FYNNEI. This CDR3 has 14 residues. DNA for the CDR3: TGTGCCACCCGTCCTGGACAGGTTAATTCACCCCTCCACTTT. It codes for CATRPGQVNSPLHF.

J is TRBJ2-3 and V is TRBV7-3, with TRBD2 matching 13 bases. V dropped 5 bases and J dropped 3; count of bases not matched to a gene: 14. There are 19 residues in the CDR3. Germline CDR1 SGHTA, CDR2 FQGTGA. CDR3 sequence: CASSLLPTTSGRGTDTQYF. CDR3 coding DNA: TGTGCCAGCAGCCTCCTGCCCACCACTAGCGGGAGGGGGACAGATACGCAGTATTTT.

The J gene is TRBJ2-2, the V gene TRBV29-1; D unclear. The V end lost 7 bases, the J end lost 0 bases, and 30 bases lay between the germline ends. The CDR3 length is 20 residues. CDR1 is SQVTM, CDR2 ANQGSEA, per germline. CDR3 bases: TGCAGCGCCCCAACCCTAAACAAGAATGTCTACAGTTCGAACACCGGGGAGCTGTTTTTT. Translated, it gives CSAPTLNKNVYSSNTGELFF.

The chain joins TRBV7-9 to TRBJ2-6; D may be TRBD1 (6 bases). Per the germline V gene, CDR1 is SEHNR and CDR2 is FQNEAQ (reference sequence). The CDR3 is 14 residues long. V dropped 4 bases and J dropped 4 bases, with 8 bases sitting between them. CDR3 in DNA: TGTGCCAGCAGCTCAGGGGTCGGGGCCAACGTCCTGACTTTC. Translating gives CASSSGVGANVLTF.